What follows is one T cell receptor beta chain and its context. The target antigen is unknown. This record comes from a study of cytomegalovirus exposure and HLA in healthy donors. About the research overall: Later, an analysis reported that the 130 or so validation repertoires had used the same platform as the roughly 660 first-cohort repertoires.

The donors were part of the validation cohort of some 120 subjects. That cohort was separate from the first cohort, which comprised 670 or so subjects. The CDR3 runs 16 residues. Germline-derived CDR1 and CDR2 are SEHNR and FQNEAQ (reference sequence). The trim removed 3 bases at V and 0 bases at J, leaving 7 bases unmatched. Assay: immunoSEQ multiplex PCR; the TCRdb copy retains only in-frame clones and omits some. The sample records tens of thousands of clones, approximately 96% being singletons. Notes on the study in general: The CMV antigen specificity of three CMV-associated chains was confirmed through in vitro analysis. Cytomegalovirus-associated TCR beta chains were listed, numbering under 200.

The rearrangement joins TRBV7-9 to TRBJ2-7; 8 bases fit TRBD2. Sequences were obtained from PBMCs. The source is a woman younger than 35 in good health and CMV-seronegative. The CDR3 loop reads CASSFFGLAGSYEQYF. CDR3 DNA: TGTGCCAGCAGCTTTTTCGGACTAGCCGGCTCCTACGAGCAGTACTTC.